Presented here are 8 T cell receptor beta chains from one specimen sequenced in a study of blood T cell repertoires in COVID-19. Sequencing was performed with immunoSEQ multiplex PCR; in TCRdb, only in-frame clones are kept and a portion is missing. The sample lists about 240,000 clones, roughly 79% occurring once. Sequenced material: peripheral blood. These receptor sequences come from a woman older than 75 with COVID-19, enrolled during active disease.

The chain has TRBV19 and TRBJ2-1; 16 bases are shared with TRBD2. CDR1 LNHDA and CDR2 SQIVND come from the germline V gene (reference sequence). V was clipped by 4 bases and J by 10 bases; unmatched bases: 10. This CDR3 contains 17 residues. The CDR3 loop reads CASSNPGLAGGFAEQFF. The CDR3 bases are TGTGCCAGTAGTAACCCGGGACTAGCGGGAGGGTTCGCGGAGCAGTTCTTC.

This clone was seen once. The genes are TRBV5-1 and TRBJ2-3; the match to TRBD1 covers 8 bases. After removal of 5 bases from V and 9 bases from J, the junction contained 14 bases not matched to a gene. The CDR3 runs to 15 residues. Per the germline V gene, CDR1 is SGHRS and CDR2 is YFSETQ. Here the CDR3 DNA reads TGCGCCAGCAGGCCTATAGGACAGGGCGCGGAAACGCAGTATTTT. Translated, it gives CASRPIGQGAETQYF.

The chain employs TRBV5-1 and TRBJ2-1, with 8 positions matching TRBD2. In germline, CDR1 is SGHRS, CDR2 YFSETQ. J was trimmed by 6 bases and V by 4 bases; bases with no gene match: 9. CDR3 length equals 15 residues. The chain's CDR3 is CASSIEGSGANEQFF. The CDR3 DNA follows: TGCGCCAGCAGCATAGAGGGTAGCGGGGCCAATGAGCAGTTCTTC.

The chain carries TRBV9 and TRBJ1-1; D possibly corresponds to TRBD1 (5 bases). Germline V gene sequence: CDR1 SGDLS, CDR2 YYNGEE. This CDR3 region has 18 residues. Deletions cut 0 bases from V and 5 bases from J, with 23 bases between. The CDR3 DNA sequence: TGTGCCAGCAGCGTAGAAGGGGCAGGGTCTAGGAATTTAACTGAAGCTTTCTTT. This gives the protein CASSVEGAGSRNLTEAFF.

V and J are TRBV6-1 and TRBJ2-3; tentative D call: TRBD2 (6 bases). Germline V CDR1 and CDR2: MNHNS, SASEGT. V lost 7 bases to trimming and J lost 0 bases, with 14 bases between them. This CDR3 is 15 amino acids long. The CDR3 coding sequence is TGTGCCAGCAACCCACGGGGGACTAGCACAGATACGCAGTATTTT. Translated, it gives CASNPRGTSTDTQYF.

The CDR3 sequence is CASSAGIREGGTQYF. CDR3 nucleotide sequence: TGTGCCAGCAGTGCCGGGATAAGGGAAGGCGGTACGCAGTATTTT. This sequence joins TRBV6-6 and TRBJ2-3; maybe TRBD2 (5 bases). The germline V gene encodes CDR1 MNHNY and CDR2 SVGAGI (reference sequence). This CDR3 comprises 15 residues. V was shortened by 5 bases and J by 8 bases, with 20 bases between the two germline ends.

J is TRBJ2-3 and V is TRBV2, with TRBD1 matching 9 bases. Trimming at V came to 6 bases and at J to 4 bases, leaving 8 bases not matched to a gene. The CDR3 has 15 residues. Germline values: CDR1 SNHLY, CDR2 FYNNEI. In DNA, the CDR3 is TGTGCCAGCAGAGTACGGACAGGGGAGGCAGATACGCAGTATTTT. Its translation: CASRVRTGEADTQYF.

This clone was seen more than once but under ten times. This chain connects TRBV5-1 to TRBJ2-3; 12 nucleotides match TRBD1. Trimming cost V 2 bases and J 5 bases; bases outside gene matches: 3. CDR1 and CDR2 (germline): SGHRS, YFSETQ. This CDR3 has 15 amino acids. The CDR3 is CASSFGTGGKDTQYF. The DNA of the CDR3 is TGCGCCAGCAGCTTCGGGACAGGGGGCAAAGATACGCAGTATTTT.